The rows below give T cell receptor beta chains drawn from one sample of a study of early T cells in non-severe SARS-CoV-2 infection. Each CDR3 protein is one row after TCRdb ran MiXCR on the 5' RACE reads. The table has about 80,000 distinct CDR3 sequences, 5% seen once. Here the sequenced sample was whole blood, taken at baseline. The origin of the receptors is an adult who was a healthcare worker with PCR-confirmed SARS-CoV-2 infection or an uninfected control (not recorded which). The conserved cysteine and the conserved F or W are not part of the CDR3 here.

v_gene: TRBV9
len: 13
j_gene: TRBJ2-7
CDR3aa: ASSLGVGRTYEQY

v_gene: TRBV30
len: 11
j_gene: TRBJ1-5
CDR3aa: AWRDRGGQPQH

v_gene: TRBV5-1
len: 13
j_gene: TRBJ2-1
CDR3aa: ASSSTQLRYNEQF

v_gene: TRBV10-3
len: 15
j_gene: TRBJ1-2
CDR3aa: AISEPRTGTKSYGYT

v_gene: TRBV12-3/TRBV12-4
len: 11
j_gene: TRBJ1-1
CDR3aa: ASVGGVNTEAF

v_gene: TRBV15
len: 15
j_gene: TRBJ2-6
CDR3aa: ATSRDLGYSGANVLT

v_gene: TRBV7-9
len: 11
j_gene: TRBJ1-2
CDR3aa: ASSPSANYGYT

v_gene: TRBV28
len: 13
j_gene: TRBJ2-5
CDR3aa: ASSFRVAGEETQY

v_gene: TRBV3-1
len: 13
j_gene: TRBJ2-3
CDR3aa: ASSPGLAGADTQY

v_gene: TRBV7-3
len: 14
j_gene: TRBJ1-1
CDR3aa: ASSLSGSPLNTEAF

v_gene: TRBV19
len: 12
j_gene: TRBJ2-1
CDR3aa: ASSVLADYNEQF

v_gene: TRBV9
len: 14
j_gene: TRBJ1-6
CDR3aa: ASSGSRPAYNSPLL

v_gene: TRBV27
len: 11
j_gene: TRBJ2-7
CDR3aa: ASSTALSYEQY

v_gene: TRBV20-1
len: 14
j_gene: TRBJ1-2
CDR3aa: SAREFAPSSNYGYT

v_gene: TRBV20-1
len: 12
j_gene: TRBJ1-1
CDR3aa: SANHRGMNTEAF

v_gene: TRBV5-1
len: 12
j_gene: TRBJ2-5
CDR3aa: ASSLAVAVETQY

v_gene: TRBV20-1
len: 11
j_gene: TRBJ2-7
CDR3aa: SAASGSVHEQY

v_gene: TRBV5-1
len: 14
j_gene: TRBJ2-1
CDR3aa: ASSPRRTSGNNEQF

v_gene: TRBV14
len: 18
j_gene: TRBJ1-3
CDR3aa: ASSHYSRDGNRWAGNTIY

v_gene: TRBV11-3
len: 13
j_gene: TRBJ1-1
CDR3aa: ASSGTGQQTTEAF

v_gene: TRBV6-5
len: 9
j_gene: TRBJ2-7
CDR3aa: ATSNYYEQY

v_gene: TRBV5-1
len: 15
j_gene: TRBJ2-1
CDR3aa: ASRGASGRASYNEQF

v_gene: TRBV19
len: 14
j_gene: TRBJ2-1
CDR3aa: ASRMGGTGERNEQF

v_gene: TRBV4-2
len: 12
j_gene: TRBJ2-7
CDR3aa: ASSQPLGFYEQY

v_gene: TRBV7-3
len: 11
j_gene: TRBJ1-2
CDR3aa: ASSLHNFYGYT

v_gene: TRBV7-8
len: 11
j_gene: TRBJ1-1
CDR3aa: ASSSTGPTEAF

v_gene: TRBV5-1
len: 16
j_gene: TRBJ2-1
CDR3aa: ASSLWGKVAVTYNEQF

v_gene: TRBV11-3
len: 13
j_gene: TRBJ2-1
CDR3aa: ASSLASGMYNEQF

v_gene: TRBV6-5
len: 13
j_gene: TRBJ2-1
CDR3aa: ASNRYSGSYNEQF

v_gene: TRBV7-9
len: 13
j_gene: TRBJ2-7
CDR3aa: ASSFLPQDSYEQY

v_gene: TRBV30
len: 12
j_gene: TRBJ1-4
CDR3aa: AWSPPGTYEKLF

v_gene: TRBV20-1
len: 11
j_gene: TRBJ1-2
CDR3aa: SAVVGGLYGYT

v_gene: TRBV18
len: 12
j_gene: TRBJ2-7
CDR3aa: ASSVSRDSYEQY

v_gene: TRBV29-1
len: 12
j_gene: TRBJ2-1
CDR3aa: SVVGTPGPAKQF

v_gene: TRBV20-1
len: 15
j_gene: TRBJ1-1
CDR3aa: SARPITGQGMNTEAF

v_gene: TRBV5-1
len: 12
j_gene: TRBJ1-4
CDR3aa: ASSQGQGNEKLF

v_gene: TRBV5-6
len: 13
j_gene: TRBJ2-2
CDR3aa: ASSWRRLVGGELF

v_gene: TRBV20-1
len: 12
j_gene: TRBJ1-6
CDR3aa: SARVGTGNSPLH

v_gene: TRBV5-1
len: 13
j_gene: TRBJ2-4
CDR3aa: ASSPAAGVKNIQY

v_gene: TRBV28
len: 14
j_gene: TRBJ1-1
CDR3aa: ASSSPRGIMNTEAF

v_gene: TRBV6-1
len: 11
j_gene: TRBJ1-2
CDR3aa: ASRVDGYYGYT

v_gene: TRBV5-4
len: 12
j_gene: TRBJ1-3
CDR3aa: ASSRGHQGNTIY

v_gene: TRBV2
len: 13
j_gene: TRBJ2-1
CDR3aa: ASSEGSGRGNEQF

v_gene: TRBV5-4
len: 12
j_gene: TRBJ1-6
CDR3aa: ASSLDRGYSPLH

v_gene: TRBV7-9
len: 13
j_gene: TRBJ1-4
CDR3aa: ASSLDQLIREKLF

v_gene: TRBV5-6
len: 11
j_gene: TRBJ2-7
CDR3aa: ASSFTGTYEQY

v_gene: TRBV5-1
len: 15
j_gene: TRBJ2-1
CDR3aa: ASSLAGGTSAVHEQF

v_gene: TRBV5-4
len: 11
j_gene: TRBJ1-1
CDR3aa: ASSFRGPTEAF

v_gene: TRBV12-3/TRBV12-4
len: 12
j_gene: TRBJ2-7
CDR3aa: ASKERTASYEQY

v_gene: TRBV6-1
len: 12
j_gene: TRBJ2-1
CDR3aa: ASRGRPSVNEQF

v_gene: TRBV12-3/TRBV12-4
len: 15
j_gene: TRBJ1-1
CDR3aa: ASSFFLLTSPNTEAF

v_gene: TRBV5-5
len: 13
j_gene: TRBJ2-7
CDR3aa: ASSWAGTGSYEQY

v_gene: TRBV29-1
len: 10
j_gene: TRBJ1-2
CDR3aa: SVDREGYGYT

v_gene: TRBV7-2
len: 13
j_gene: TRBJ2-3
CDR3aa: ASSGIGPGTDTQY

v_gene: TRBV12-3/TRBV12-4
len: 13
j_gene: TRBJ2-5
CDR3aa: ASSVWREGVETQY

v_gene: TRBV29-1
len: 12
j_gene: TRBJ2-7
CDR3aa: SVPPGEGYYEQY

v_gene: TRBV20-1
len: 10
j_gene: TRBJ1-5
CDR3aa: SAWDRERPQH

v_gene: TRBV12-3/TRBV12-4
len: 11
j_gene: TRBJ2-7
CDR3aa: ASRTGYSYEQN

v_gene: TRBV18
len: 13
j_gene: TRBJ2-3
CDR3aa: ASSPGHVNTDTQY

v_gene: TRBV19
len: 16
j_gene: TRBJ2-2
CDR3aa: ASSSPPLGWTNTGELF